Presented here are 7 T cell receptor beta chains from one specimen sequenced in a study of response to subunit inactivated influenza vaccine (dated by TCRdb to 2016 to 2019). The library was prepared using RT-PCR. These reads were obtained on an Illumina HiSeq 2500. Using fastp at Q25 and MiXCR, TCRdb reprocessed the public reads and kept productive beta chains. Records with the same CDR3 protein are collapsed into one entry carrying the most frequent genes and DNA. A total of about 650,000 distinct CDR3 sequences appear in this sample, roughly 14% of them only once. The ten largest clones capture under 14% of the sample. Sequenced here: PBMCs from blood, sampled 11 to 12 days after vaccination. Every receptor here comes from a man aged 45-65 years who received an inactivated influenza vaccine. Donor details come from another sample of the same person, matched by shared clones.

This clonotype was counted only a few times. CDR3: CAISHSGTTPNEQYF. In DNA form, the CDR3 reads TGTGCCATCAGCCACTCCGGGACAACCCCGAACGAGCAGTACTTC. The chain carries TRBV10-3 and TRBJ2-7, with TRBD1 as a possible D gene (6 bases). The CDR3 has 15 residues. Trimming removed 6 bases from V and 5 bases from J, with 20 bases in between. In germline, CDR1 is ENHRY, CDR2 SYGVKD.

This clonotype was seen only a few times. The chain employs TRBV6-2 or TRBV6-3 and TRBJ2-5, with D perhaps TRBD1 or TRBD2 (6 bases each). CDR3 size: 17 residues. Trimming pared 5 bases from V and 1 base from J, leaving 20 bases between. CDR1 is MNHEY, CDR2 SVGEGT, per germline. CDR3 DNA: TGTGCCAGCAGTAGTTACGGGGGCCCAATAGTCCAAGAGACCCAGTACTTC. Translated, it gives CASSSYGGPIVQETQYF.

In its sample, this clonotype was seen a few times. The CDR3 DNA reads TGTGCCAGCAGGGGCGGGATAAGAGTAGGACCCGAAGCTTTCTTT. Residues: CASRGGIRVGPEAFF. The chain combines TRBV6-2 or TRBV6-3 with TRBJ1-1, with D unclear. Germline CDR1 reads MNHEY; CDR2 reads SVGEGT. This CDR3 is 15 amino acids long. Trimming took off 6 bases at V and 8 bases at J, with 22 bases between the two ends.

The chain links TRBV3-1 to TRBJ2-7; D gene uncertain. The CDR3 is made up of 13 amino acids. CDR1 and CDR2 (germline): LGHDT, YNNKEL (reference sequence). V was clipped by 5 bases and J by 1 base, with 9 bases between them. CDR3 coding DNA: TGTGCCAGCAGCTACACAGAGTCCTACGAGCAGTACTTC. Translating gives CASSYTESYEQYF.

This chain links TRBV7-3 with TRBJ2-5, with D unresolved. The V end was cut by 8 bases, the J end by 4 bases, with 14 bases between. Looked up from germline, CDR1 is SGHTA and CDR2 is FQGTGA. This CDR3 has 13 residues. The CDR3 is CASGQVGLETQYF. For the CDR3, the DNA is TGTGCCAGCGGCCAAGTTGGGCTAGAGACCCAGTACTTC.

V usage is TRBV6-1 and J usage is TRBJ2-7; 10 positions match TRBD2. CDR3 length: 16 residues. Germline CDR1 reads MNHNS; CDR2 reads SASEGT. Trimming took 7 bases from V and 0 from J; bases not matched to a gene: 9. CDR3 in amino acids: CASKTLSGRPSYEQYF. CDR3 bases: TGTGCCAGCAAAACCCTTAGCGGGAGGCCCTCCTACGAGCAGTACTTC.

This chain links TRBV3-1 with TRBJ1-2; weak D call: TRBD1 (5 bases). Trimming shortened V by 3 bases and J by 6 bases, and 11 bases separated the two germline ends. Per germline, CDR1 LGHDT and CDR2 YNNKEL (reference sequence). The CDR3 spans 13 residues. The CDR3 is CASSHDRLNGYTF. CDR3 in DNA: TGTGCCAGCAGCCACGACAGATTAAATGGCTACACCTTC.